The 9 T cell receptor beta chains presented below share a single source sample, sequenced in a study of T cell responses to AZD1222 COVID-19 vaccine. Generated by immunoSEQ multiplex PCR, the TCRdb table keeps only in-frame clones and is missing some. This sample yields 20,000 to 30,000 clones, of which just over 85% are seen a single time; under 3.5% belongs to the top ten. The input for sequencing was peripheral blood, taken 28 days after the second AZD1222 dose. The receptors were gathered from an adult who received the AZD1222 COVID-19 vaccine.

The chain couples TRBV19 to TRBJ2-1; D tentatively reads TRBD1 or TRBD2 (5 bases each). CDR3 length equals 15 residues. Deletions cut 3 bases from V and 1 base from J, with 10 bases between. In germline, CDR1 is LNHDA, CDR2 SQIVND (reference sequence). The CDR3 DNA sequence: TGTGCCAGTAGTATTGGGGGTAGGTCCTACAATGAGCAGTTCTTC. Its protein product is CASSIGGRSYNEQFF.

The V and J genes are TRBV28 and TRBJ1-6; no clear D gene. CDR3 length: 14 amino acids. Looked up from germline, CDR1 is MDHEN and CDR2 is SYDVKM. The ends were cut back, 1 base at V and 8 bases at J, with 9 bases in the middle. The CDR3 here is CASSLSLGDSPLHF. The DNA for the CDR3 is TGTGCCAGCAGTTTATCATTAGGCGATTCACCCCTCCACTTT.

The chain links TRBV5-1 to TRBJ1-3, with 10 bases matching TRBD1. CDR3 length: 14 residues. The junction had 2 bases not matched to a gene; V was cut back by 2 bases and J by 6 bases. From germline, CDR1 is SGHRS and CDR2 YFSETQ. CDR3 nucleotide sequence: TGCGCCAGCAGCTTTGGACAGGGGGTAAACACCATATATTTT. Its translation is CASSFGQGVNTIYF.

The J gene is TRBJ2-3, the V gene TRBV7-2; 10 nucleotides align to TRBD2. CDR1 SGHTA and CDR2 FQGNSA come from the germline V gene. V shed 7 bases, J shed 1 base, and the junction held 8 bases outside the gene matches. This CDR3 has 16 residues. The CDR3 nucleotides are TGTGCCAGCATTTCTAGCGGGGGCCCTCGCACAGATACGCAGTATTTT. It encodes CASISSGGPRTDTQYF.

The rearrangement links TRBV4-3 to TRBJ1-6; D is unresolved. V dropped 0 bases and J dropped 9 bases, with 12 bases sitting between them. Looked up from germline, CDR1 is LGHNA and CDR2 is YSLEER. There are 15 residues in the CDR3. The DNA for the CDR3 is TGCGCCAGCAGCCAAGACCGGGGTACGGGTTCACCCCTCCACTTT. It yields the protein CASSQDRGTGSPLHF.

The chain recombines TRBV29-1 with TRBJ2-3, with a possible D match to TRBD1 (5 bases). V was shortened by 4 bases and J by 3 bases, with 14 bases between the two germline ends. The CDR3 consists of 14 residues. Looked up from germline, CDR1 is SQVTM and CDR2 is ANQGSEA. Here the CDR3 reads CSVVRASGTDTQYF. For the CDR3, the DNA is TGCAGCGTTGTTCGGGCCTCAGGGACAGATACGCAGTATTTT.

V usage is TRBV7-9 and J usage is TRBJ2-7; perhaps TRBD1 as D (5 bases). The CDR3 loop spans 14 amino acids. Trimming took 1 base from V and 3 from J, leaving 10 bases between them. Germline values: CDR1 SEHNR, CDR2 FQNEAQ (reference sequence). This CDR3 reads CASSLGRTSYEQYF. The CDR3 nucleotides are TGTGCCAGCAGCTTAGGCAGGACAAGCTACGAGCAGTACTTC.

The chain couples TRBV4-2 to TRBJ1-5; D remains ambiguous. The CDR3 length is 13 residues. With 1 base removed from V and 1 base from J, the gap between germline ends came to 2 bases. CDR1 is LGHNA, CDR2 YNFKEQ, per germline. CDR3 amino acids: CASSQGSNQPQHF. In DNA, the CDR3 is TGTGCCAGCAGCCAAGGGAGCAATCAGCCCCAGCATTTT.

J is TRBJ2-1 and V is TRBV28; the D is unclear. Germline CDR1 reads MDHEN; CDR2 reads SYDVKM. The V and J ends lost 5 bases and 4 bases respectively, with 9 bases between them. The CDR3 runs to 13 residues. The DNA for the CDR3 is TGTGCCAGCAGTACTCCTAATTACAATGAGCAGTTCTTC. As protein: CASSTPNYNEQFF.